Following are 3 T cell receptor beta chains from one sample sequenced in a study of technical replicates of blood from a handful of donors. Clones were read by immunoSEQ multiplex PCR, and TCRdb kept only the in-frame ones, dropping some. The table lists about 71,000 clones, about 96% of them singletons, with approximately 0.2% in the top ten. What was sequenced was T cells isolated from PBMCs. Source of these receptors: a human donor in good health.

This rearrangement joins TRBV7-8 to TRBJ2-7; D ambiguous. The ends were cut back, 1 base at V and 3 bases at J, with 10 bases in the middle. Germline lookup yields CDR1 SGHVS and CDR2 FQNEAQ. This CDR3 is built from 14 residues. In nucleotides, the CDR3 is TGTGCCAGCAGCTTAGTACCCGGTAGCTACGAGCAGTACTTC. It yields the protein CASSLVPGSYEQYF.

CDR3 sequence (DNA): TGTGCCAGCAGCCCACAGACAGGATGGGGGTCCTATGGCTACACCTTC. Translation: CASSPQTGWGSYGYTF. V is TRBV7-9 and J is TRBJ1-2, with a possible D match to TRBD1 (6 bases). Per the germline V gene, CDR1 is SEHNR and CDR2 is FQNEAQ (reference sequence). The V end lost 5 bases, the J end lost 4 bases, and 20 bases lay between the germline ends. The length of the CDR3 is 16 residues.

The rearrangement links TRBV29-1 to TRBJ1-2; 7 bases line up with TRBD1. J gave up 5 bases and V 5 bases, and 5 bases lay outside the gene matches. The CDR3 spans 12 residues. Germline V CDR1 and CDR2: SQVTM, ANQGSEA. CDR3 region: CSVTEQGYGYTF. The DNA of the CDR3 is TGCAGCGTTACCGAACAGGGGTATGGCTACACCTTC.